Shown below are 31 T cell receptor beta chains from a single sample sequenced in a study of blood T cells in healthy people across ages. A second PCR, run for roughly 7 to 12 cycles, used a sample-barcoded 5' primer plus a J-beta primer mix. MiXCR, applied by TCRdb to the 5' RACE reads, yields one record per CDR3 protein. The table records hundreds of thousands of distinct CDR3 sequences, approximately 52% of them present only once. Sample: blood. All receptors derive from a woman aged 80 or older in good health.

The CDR3 bases are TGTGCCAGCAGTGAATCCGCAGGGGGCCACTATGGCTACACCTTC. As protein: CASSESAGGHYGYTF. The chain uses TRBV25-1 and TRBJ1-2; 8 bases are a match to TRBD1. After removal of 1 base from V and 3 bases from J, the junction contained 4 bases not matched to a gene. The CDR3 loop spans 15 amino acids. The germline CDR1 and CDR2 sequences are MGHDK and SYGVNS.

There are many counts of this clonotype. The V and J genes are TRBV3-1 and TRBJ2-1, with D tentatively TRBD1 (6 bases). Germline assignment: CDR1 LGHDT and CDR2 YNNKEL (reference sequence). The CDR3 is made up of 14 amino acids. Trimming took off 4 bases at V and 5 bases at J, with 12 bases between the two ends. CDR3 nucleotides: TGTGCCAGCAGCCGGACAGCGTCGAACAATGAGCAGTTCTTC. Translation gives CASSRTASNNEQFF.

On this clonotype itself: With a much larger clone just one base away, this may be a read error. The rearrangement links TRBV21-1 to TRBJ2-7. TRBV21-1 is a listed pseudogene. This CDR3 is 15 amino acids long. CDR3 in DNA: TGTGCCAGCAGCAAAGATCCAGAAGACTCCTACGGGCAGTACTTC. Amino acid sequence: CASSKDPEDSYGQYF.

The chain is built from TRBV12-3 or TRBV12-4 and TRBJ2-5, with D possibly being TRBD1 (6 bases). This CDR3 region has 13 residues. Trimming shortened V by 9 bases and J by 1 base, and 12 bases separated the two germline ends. The CDR3 nucleotides are TGTGCCAGTAACGAGGGGGTCCAAGAGACCCAGTACTTC. Translation gives CASNEGVQETQYF.

This clonotype turned up a few times. The J gene is TRBJ2-1, the V gene TRBV29-1, with 8 bases aligning to TRBD1. This CDR3 region has 13 residues. V shed 8 bases and J 6 bases; nucleotides not matched to a gene: 9. Germline CDR1 and CDR2: SQVTM and ANQGSEA. CDR3 DNA sequence: TGCAGCCTGCGGACAGGGAGGCGCAATGAGCAGTTCTTC. Translating gives CSLRTGRRNEQFF.

V is TRBV6-5 and J is TRBJ2-7; D tentatively reads TRBD1 or TRBD2 (6 bases each). Looked up from germline, CDR1 is MNHEY and CDR2 is SVGAGI. This CDR3 region has 16 residues. Deletions cut 6 bases from V and 4 bases from J, with 22 bases between. The CDR3 loop reads CASSLASGANVYEQYF. The CDR3 DNA sequence: TGTGCCAGCAGCTTGGCCTCGGGGGCGAATGTATACGAGCAGTACTTC.

This clonotype turned up a few times. The chain links TRBV27 to TRBJ1-5, with D perhaps TRBD1 (5 bases). CDR1 is MNHEY and CDR2 is SMNVEV in the germline V gene (reference sequence). The CDR3 loop spans 20 amino acids. Trimming took off 8 bases at V and 1 base at J, with 30 bases between the two ends. The CDR3 DNA sequence: TGTGCCAGCCTCCTTGGGGCGCGCCGATATCCCCATTGGAGCAATCAGCCCCAGCATTTT. Translation gives CASLLGARRYPHWSNQPQHF.

This sequence joins TRBV2 and TRBJ1-2; TRBD1 aligns across 10 bases. Trimming took 4 bases from V and 4 from J; bases not matched to a gene: 6. Germline V gene lookup returns CDR1 SNHLY and CDR2 FYNNEI. The CDR3 runs 15 residues. The CDR3 DNA reads as TGTGCCAGCAGTGGGACAGGGGGATATATCTATGGCTACACCTTC. Translation gives CASSGTGGYIYGYTF.

This clonotype was observed many times. At one end the junction does not follow the germline gene, possibly because of a read error. The DNA for the CDR3 is TGTGCCTGCAGCCCTTGGGCCTACGAGCAGTACTTC. It is translated as CACSPWAYEQYF. V is TRBV11-2 and J is TRBJ2-7, with unresolved D. Germline assignment: CDR1 SGHAT and CDR2 FQNNGV. This CDR3 is built from 12 residues.

The chain carries TRBV14 and TRBJ2-1; no reliable D call. In germline, CDR1 is SGHDN, CDR2 FVKESK. The CDR3 has 12 residues. V gave up 0 bases and J gave up 9 bases, with 6 bases separating them. In DNA form, the CDR3 reads TGTGCCAGCAGCCAAGACATAACTGAGCAGTTCTTC. Amino acid sequence: CASSQDITEQFF.

This clonotype was observed many times. The DNA for the CDR3 is TGTGCCAGCAGCCAGTGGGGGCAGGAAACAGATACGCAGTATTTT. Translating gives CASSQWGQETDTQYF. The gene calls are TRBV7-2 and TRBJ2-3; a weak D match, TRBD1 (6 bases). V was clipped by 5 bases and J by 3 bases, with 15 bases between them. CDR1 SGHTA and CDR2 FQGNSA come from the germline V gene. The length of the CDR3 is 15 residues.

This clonotype was counted at least ten times. V gene TRBV29-1 combines with J gene TRBJ2-3, with a tentative D call TRBD2 (6 bases). Trimming removed 6 bases from V and 2 bases from J, with 15 bases in between. The germline gives CDR1 SQVTM, CDR2 ANQGSEA. The CDR3 length is 14 residues. The CDR3: CSVLPGLHTDTQYF. Here the CDR3 DNA reads TGCAGCGTACTTCCGGGACTTCACACAGATACGCAGTATTTT.

This clonotype appeared many times. This chain uses TRBV29-1 with TRBJ2-1, with 7 bases matching TRBD2. This CDR3 is 14 amino acids long. J lost 7 bases, V lost 5 bases, and 11 bases had no gene match. Germline V CDR1 and CDR2: SQVTM, ANQGSEA. This CDR3 reads CSVTLKGGKNEQFF. CDR3 DNA sequence: TGCAGCGTTACATTGAAGGGAGGGAAAAATGAGCAGTTCTTC.

J is TRBJ2-2 and V is TRBV10-3, with D tentatively TRBD1 (5 bases). The germline V and J ends were trimmed by 7 bases and 3 bases, with 12 bases remaining between them. Germline CDR1 ENHRY, CDR2 SYGVKD. The CDR3 has 14 residues. This chain's CDR3 is CAITARVDTGELFF. In DNA, the CDR3 is TGTGCCATCACAGCCAGGGTGGACACCGGGGAGCTGTTTTTT.

The chain couples TRBV6-5 to TRBJ2-1; D call uncertain. CDR1 is MNHEY and CDR2 is SVGAGI in the germline V gene. V dropped 1 base and J dropped 7 bases, with 20 bases sitting between them. The CDR3 is 17 residues long. CDR3 bases: TGTGCCAGCAGTTACTTTTCTTGGGTAACTAATCGGAATGAGCAGTTCTTC. This translates into CASSYFSWVTNRNEQFF.

A note on this clonotype: A read error may account for a junction end that differs from germline. The chain recombines TRBV6-1 with TRBJ2-1, with 9 bases lining up with TRBD2. The CDR3 loop spans 18 amino acids. Germline V gene data show CDR1 as MNHNS and CDR2 as SASEGT. CDR3 amino acids: CACRRTGSGSGLYNEQFF. For the CDR3, the DNA is TGTGCCTGCAGAAGGACGGGTAGCGGGAGCGGTCTCTACAATGAGCAGTTCTTC.

The V gene is TRBV10-3, the J gene TRBJ1-5; possible D gene TRBD1, 5 bases. V gave up 10 bases and J gave up 0 bases, with 13 bases separating them. CDR3 length: 14 amino acids. CDR1 is ENHRY and CDR2 is SYGVKD in the germline V gene. CDR3 DNA sequence: TGTGCCACGCGGGGACGGAATAGCAATCAGCCCCAGCATTTT. It encodes CATRGRNSNQPQHF.

This clonotype appeared a few times. The V gene is TRBV5-1, the J gene TRBJ2-1, with TRBD2 identical over 10 bases. Per germline, CDR1 SGHRS and CDR2 YFSETQ. V shed 2 bases and J 7 bases; nucleotides not matched to a gene: 12. The CDR3 covers 17 residues. The CDR3 region is CASSLPRLAGQGNEQFF. The CDR3 DNA sequence: TGCGCCAGCAGCTTACCAAGACTAGCGGGCCAGGGGAATGAGCAGTTCTTC. Complete variable domain (other parts from reference TRBV5-1 and TRBJ2-1): KAGVTQTPRYLIKTRGQQVTLSCSPISGHRSVSWYQQTPGQGLQFLFEYFSETQRNKGNFPGRFSGRQFSNSRSEMNVSTLELGDSALYLCASSLPRLAGQGNEQFFGPGTRLTVL.

A remark on this clonotype: One base away lies a much larger clone, so this may be a sequencing read error. The CDR3 region is CASSLGVRVVDEQYF. CDR3 bases: TGTGCCAGCAGCTTAGGAGTCAGGGTTGTCGATGAGCAGTACTTC. This chain uses TRBV7-9 with TRBJ2-7; the D gene is possibly TRBD1 (5 bases). The germline CDR1 and CDR2 sequences are SEHNR and FQNEAQ (reference sequence). CDR3 length: 15 amino acids. The germline V and J ends were trimmed by 1 base and 7 bases, with 17 bases remaining between them.

This clonotype was picked up many times. The V and J genes are TRBV6-5 and TRBJ2-3; perhaps TRBD2 as D (5 bases). The V end was cut by 6 bases, the J end by 4 bases, with 17 bases between. Germline V gene data show CDR1 as MNHEY and CDR2 as SVGAGI. This CDR3 is 15 amino acids long. CDR3 DNA: TGTGCCAGCAGCCTAGGGAGCACCGGGGCAGATACGCAGTATTTT. Translation: CASSLGSTGADTQYF.

This clonotype turned up a few times. A much larger clone sits a single nucleotide away, making a read error possible. The chain combines TRBV11-1 with TRBJ2-7, with 7 bases that match TRBD2. V lost 2 bases and J lost 5; bases outside the gene matches: 9. CDR1 SGHAT and CDR2 FQDESV come from the germline V gene (reference sequence). There are 15 residues in the CDR3. The DNA for the CDR3 is TGTGCCAGCAGCTTAAGGGCTAGCGGCTGGGACGAGCAGTACTTC. Its protein is CASSLRASGWDEQYF.

This chain uses TRBV7-2 with TRBJ2-3; D ambiguous. The CDR3 has 12 residues. The V gene's germline CDR1 is SGHTA and CDR2 FQGNSA. V shed 7 bases and J shed 4 bases, with 9 bases lying between them. Written as DNA, the CDR3 is TGTGCCAGCACCCGCTTAGCAGATACGCAGTATTTT. This translates into CASTRLADTQYF.

The V gene is TRBV6-2 or TRBV6-3, the J gene TRBJ2-1, with D unclear. The V end was cut by 5 bases, the J end by 0 bases, with 8 bases between. The CDR3 runs 14 residues. CDR1 is MNHEY, CDR2 SVGEGT, per germline. CDR3 sequence reads: CASSTPRSYNEQFF. CDR3 in DNA: TGTGCCAGCAGTACCCCTCGCTCCTACAATGAGCAGTTCTTC.

V is TRBV20-1 and J is TRBJ1-1; D unresolved. This CDR3 has 14 residues. Germline V lookup: CDR1 DFQATT, CDR2 SNEGSKA (reference sequence). Trimming stripped 1 base from V and 4 bases from J, with 13 bases between. Here the CDR3 reads CSARAGSPITEAFF. As DNA, the CDR3 is TGCAGTGCTAGAGCGGGCAGTCCGATCACTGAAGCTTTCTTT.

The chain links TRBV29-1 to TRBJ1-1; D is undetermined. Germline values: CDR1 SQVTM, CDR2 ANQGSEA. The CDR3 is 12 residues long. Trimming removed 4 bases from V and 0 bases from J, with 6 bases in between. This CDR3 reads CSVGRMNTEAFF. DNA for the CDR3: TGCAGCGTTGGACGGATGAACACTGAAGCTTTCTTT.

This clonotype was counted at least ten times. This chain joins TRBV3-1 and TRBJ2-7, with 7 bases aligning to TRBD2. J was trimmed by 3 bases and V by 5 bases; bases with no gene match: 7. Germline CDR1 reads LGHDT; CDR2 reads YNNKEL (reference sequence). The CDR3 consists of 14 residues. DNA for the CDR3: TGTGCCAGCAGCTACCGACTAGCCGACTACGAGCAGTACTTC. The encoded protein is CASSYRLADYEQYF.

In the case of this clonotype: Just one base apart from a much larger clone, this may be a read error. V gene TRBV7-2 combines with J gene TRBJ2-3; 9 nucleotides agree with TRBD2. CDR1 SGHTA and CDR2 FQGNSA come from the germline V gene. With V trimmed by 5 bases and J by 1 base, 4 bases remained unmatched. This CDR3 contains 15 residues. The CDR3 bases are TGTGCCAGCAGCCTCCCTAGCGGGGGCACAGATACGCAGTATTTT. Protein product: CASSLPSGGTDTQYF.

A single count supports this clonotype. The rearrangement links TRBV28 to TRBJ1-2; D not resolved. Germline assignment: CDR1 MDHEN and CDR2 SYDVKM. The CDR3 runs to 16 residues. Trimming shortened V by 3 bases and J by 0 bases, and 14 bases separated the two germline ends. The CDR3 is CASSFPRAITNYGYTF. The CDR3 DNA is TGTGCCAGCAGTTTTCCCAGAGCGATTACTAACTATGGCTACACCTTC.

The chain couples TRBV29-1 to TRBJ2-5, with D unclear. This CDR3 spans 14 amino acids. The V end was cut by 4 bases, the J end by 1 base, with 13 bases between. Per the germline V gene, CDR1 is SQVTM and CDR2 is ANQGSEA. The CDR3 protein is CSVVLGGPQETQYF. DNA of the CDR3: TGCAGCGTTGTGTTAGGCGGACCCCAAGAGACCCAGTACTTC. Looking up the rest from reference TRBV29-1 and TRBJ2-5 gives the full variable domain: SAVISQKPSRDICQRGTSLTIQCQVDSQVTMMFWYRQQPGQSLTLIATANQGSEATYESGFVIDKFPISRPNLTFSTLTVSNMSPEDSSIYLCSVVLGGPQETQYFGPGTRLLVL.

The table lists this clonotype with a few counts. V is TRBV25-1 and J is TRBJ1-1; D is uncertain. The CDR3 spans 14 residues. Trimming took off 1 base at V and 2 bases at J, with 8 bases between the two ends. Germline V CDR1 and CDR2: MGHDK, SYGVNS. CDR3 region: CASSEFYTNTEAFF. The DNA for the CDR3 is TGTGCCAGCAGTGAATTTTACACAAACACTGAAGCTTTCTTT.

The chain has TRBV7-9 and TRBJ2-3; 7 nucleotides match TRBD1. Germline CDR1 SEHNR, CDR2 FQNEAQ (reference sequence). V lost 1 base and J lost 4; bases outside the gene matches: 2. This CDR3 spans 14 amino acids. The CDR3 DNA follows: TGTGCCAGCAGCTTAGGAGGACAGGCAGATACGCAGTATTTT. It yields the protein CASSLGGQADTQYF. The full variable domain, in which reference TRBV7-9 and TRBJ2-3 provide the parts outside the CDR3, is DTGVSQNPRHKITKRGQNVTFRCDPISEHNRLYWYRQTLGQGPEFLTYFQNEAQLEKSRLLSDRFSAERPKGSFSTLEIQRTEQGDSAMYLCASSLGGQADTQYFGPGTRLTVL.